This T cell receptor (beta chain) was obtained from a study of T cell responses to AZD1222 COVID-19 vaccine. Study findings and constraints: Clonal diversity may have been underestimated in mostly white British donors. Repertoire sampling occurred only after the peak T cell response. Spike-specific TCR breadth and depth both grew after two AZD1222 doses.

Using immunoSEQ multiplex PCR, the repertoire was profiled, and TCRdb retains in-frame clones only, with some absent. The repertoire holds 110,000 to 150,000 clones, with roughly 90% as singletons. V was clipped by 3 bases and J by 0 bases; unmatched bases: 8. The CDR3 sequence is 17 residues long. The germline V gene has CDR1 DFQATT and CDR2 SNEGSKA (reference sequence). Comments on this clone: Its antigen is still unknown.

The material was peripheral blood, obtained 28 days after the second AZD1222 dose. This chain connects TRBV20-1 to TRBJ1-3; 10 nucleotides line up with TRBD1. The receptor was isolated from an adult who received the AZD1222 COVID-19 vaccine. The DNA of the CDR3 is TGCAGTGCTAGTCCCGGGACAGGGGCCATCTCTGGAAACACCATATATTTT. Its protein is CSASPGTGAISGNTIYF.